The source of this T cell receptor (beta chain) is a study of shared clonotypes between healthy human individuals. Study-wide findings and caveats: In general, naive subsets displayed greater estimated richness than memory subsets did. Collection of samples was limited to blood; tissue repertoires likely differ. Donors were few, which limited the genetic and exposure-history diversity represented.

The protocol was immunoSEQ multiplex PCR, while the TCRdb copy is restricted to in-frame clones and leaves out a portion. The table shows some 2,100,000 clones, with 90% to 95% occurring only once. CD45RO-negative, CCR7-selected cells formed the naive CD8 fraction, which excluded terminally differentiated effector memory CD45RA+ cells. Concerning this clone: The target antigen is unknown.

The source is a man in his late teens or twenties in good health. Some clones in this sample may be carry-over from other donors' samples. Source material: naive CD8+ T cells from PBMCs.

CDR3 region: CSALTENGYTF. CDR3 in DNA: TGCAGCGCTTTGACGGAAAATGGCTACACCTTC. This chain links TRBV29-1 with TRBJ1-2; D gene uncertain. The germline CDR1 and CDR2 sequences are SQVTM and ANQGSEA. Trimming removed 7 bases at V and 6 bases at J, with 12 bases between. The CDR3 contains 11 residues.